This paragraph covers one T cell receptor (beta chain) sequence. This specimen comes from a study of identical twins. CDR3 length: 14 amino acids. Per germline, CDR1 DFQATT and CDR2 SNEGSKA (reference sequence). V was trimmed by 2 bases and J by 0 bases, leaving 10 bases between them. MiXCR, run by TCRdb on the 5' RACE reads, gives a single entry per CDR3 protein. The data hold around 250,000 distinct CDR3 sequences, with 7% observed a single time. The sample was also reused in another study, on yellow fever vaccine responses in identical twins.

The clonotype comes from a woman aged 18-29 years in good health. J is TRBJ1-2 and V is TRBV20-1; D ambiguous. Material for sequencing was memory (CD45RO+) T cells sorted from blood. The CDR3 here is CSARLGSANYGYTF. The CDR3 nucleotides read TGCAGTGCTAGACTGGGTTCCGCTAACTATGGCTACACCTTC.